This T cell receptor (beta chain) was found in a study of beta chain features in type 1 diabetes. The study's findings and limits: Researchers reported that naive, central memory and Treg TCRB repertoires appeared more similar in patients than in healthy donors. VDJ junctions sequenced from type 1 diabetes patients showed fewer insertions and more deletions.

This clone has more than one count but fewer than ten. The antigen is not known. Trimming removed 4 bases at V and 8 bases at J, with 21 bases between. Looked up from germline, CDR1 is LGHNA and CDR2 is YSLEER. The CDR3 is 16 residues long. The sequenced template was cDNA made from the entire isolated RNA. The method was immunoSEQ multiplex PCR; TCRdb's version includes in-frame clones alone and lacks a portion of them. Of roughly 400,000 clones in the sample, approximately 15% were seen once. V usage is TRBV4-3 and J usage is TRBJ2-4, with D tentatively TRBD1 (5 bases). The source of this sequence is a man under 40 in good health. The sequenced sample consisted of naive CD4+ T cells from blood. The CDR3 spells CASSRILGASWDIQYF. Written as DNA, the CDR3 is TGCGCCAGCAGCCGCATTCTAGGGGCGTCTTGGGACATTCAGTACTTC.